These T cell receptor beta chains were read from a single sample in a study of blood T cell repertoires in COVID-19. Profiled with immunoSEQ multiplex PCR; TCRdb holds only in-frame clones, not every one. Among approximately 260,000 clones listed, approximately 88% were seen once. The sample comprised PBMCs or T cells enriched from blood (not recorded which). The receptors were gathered from a woman in her 40s with acute COVID-19. The CDR3 runs from the conserved cysteine through the conserved F or W. The order of the fields is J gene, CDR3 length, D gene, V gene, clone size, CDR3 DNA, CDR3 protein. The D gene is left open where the match is weak. Some rows mark clone size as missing; the rest say once, few, many or name a class of expanded clone.

TRBJ1-1 | 13 | TRBD1 | TRBV7-8 | . | TGTGCCAGCAGCTCCCAGGGGGCTACTGAAGCTTTCTTT | CASSSQGATEAFF
TRBJ1-2 | 13 | . | TRBV27 | few | TGTGCCAGCAGTCTGACAAGATCCTATGGCTACACCTTC | CASSLTRSYGYTF
TRBJ1-5 | 15 | TRBD1 | TRBV9 | . | TGTGCCAGCAGCGGCTCCGGGACAGGGGATCAGCCCCAGCATTTT | CASSGSGTGDQPQHF
TRBJ1-4 | 15 | TRBD1 | TRBV11-3 | . | TGTGCCAGCAGCGATGCCGGGACAGAAGGGGCAAGGGTACTTTTT | CASSDAGTEGARVLF
TRBJ1-6 | 14 | . | TRBV5-6 | . | TGTGCCACTTCGGGGGGAGAAGGGTCTTCACCCCTCCACTTT | CATSGGEGSSPLHF
TRBJ1-2 | 11 | . | TRBV29-1 | . | TGCAGCGTTGAATCGGGAGGTGGCTACACCTTC | CSVESGGGYTF
TRBJ1-5 | 12 | TRBD1 | TRBV28 | . | TGTGCCACCGGGACAGAGATCCGGCCCCAGCATTTT | CATGTEIRPQHF
TRBJ2-1 | 14 | . | TRBV18 | . | TGTGCCAGCTCACCACGGTCTACTCGCGATGAGCAGTTCTTC | CASSPRSTRDEQFF
TRBJ2-3 | 16 | TRBD2 | TRBV19 | . | TGTGCCAGTAGCAATCCCGCTAGCGGGAGATGGGGTACGCAGTATTTT | CASSNPASGRWGTQYF
TRBJ2-1 | 19 | TRBD2 | TRBV27 | . | TGTGCCAGCACCCCTGGTTCAAGGTCTAGCGGGAGAGTCGGCAATGAGCAGTTCTTC | CASTPGSRSSGRVGNEQFF
TRBJ2-5 | 16 | TRBD1 | TRBV9 | . | TGTGCCAGCAGCGTGGGTCTTGCACAGGGGGAAGGGACCCAGTACTTC | CASSVGLAQGEGTQYF
TRBJ2-1 | 17 | . | TRBV4-1 | . | TGCGCCAGCAGCCAAGATATCGGGAGCACCGCCAGGAATCAGGAGTTCTTC | CASSQDIGSTARNQEFF
TRBJ2-7 | 13 | . | TRBV3-1/TRBV3-2 | . | TGTGCCAGCAGCCTACAGGGAGCCTACGAGCAGTACTTC | CASSLQGAYEQYF
TRBJ1-1 | 13 | TRBD1 | TRBV25-1 | . | TGTGCCAGCAGTGAACAGGGACAGCAGGAAGCTTTCTTT | CASSEQGQQEAFF
TRBJ2-3 | 12 | TRBD1 | TRBV29-1 | few | TGCAGCGTTGTCAAGGGGGCGAATACGCAGTATTTT | CSVVKGANTQYF
TRBJ1-6 | 12 | . | TRBV12-3/TRBV12-4 | . | TGTGCCAGCAGACTGAGTAATTCACCCCTCCACTTT | CASRLSNSPLHF
TRBJ2-1 | 12 | . | TRBV5-6 | . | TGTGCCAGCACCTCTGCCAAGCTTGAGCAGTTCTTC | CASTSAKLEQFF
TRBJ2-3 | 17 | TRBD2 | TRBV5-4 | . | TGTGCCAGCAGCTTGGTTAGGACTAGCGTTAGCACAGATACGCAGTATTTT | CASSLVRTSVSTDTQYF
TRBJ2-7 | 14 | TRBD1 | TRBV5-1 | . | TGCGCCAGCAGCTCCGGGACAGGGACCTACGAGCAGTACTTC | CASSSGTGTYEQYF
TRBJ2-2 | 17 | TRBD1 | TRBV9 | . | TGTGCCAGCAGCGGAGGATCCGGGACAGCTTTACCCGGGGAGCTGTTTTTT | CASSGGSGTALPGELFF
TRBJ2-7 | 15 | TRBD1 | TRBV4-2 | . | TGTGCCAGCAGCCAAACTAGGGGGCATTATGGCGAGCAGTACTTC | CASSQTRGHYGEQYF
TRBJ1-5 | 13 | . | TRBV12-3/TRBV12-4 | . | TGTGCCATCCAACAGAATAGCAATCAGCCCCAGCATTTT | CAIQQNSNQPQHF
TRBJ2-1 | 15 | TRBD2 | TRBV9 | . | TGTGCCAGCAGCGTTAGCGGGAGCTCTTCTGGTGAGCAGTTCTTC | CASSVSGSSSGEQFF
TRBJ2-5 | 15 | TRBD2 | TRBV24-1 | . | TGTGCCACCAGTGACCGCAGCGGGGGGAGAGAGACCCAGTACTTC | CATSDRSGGRETQYF
TRBJ2-1 | 17 | TRBD1 | TRBV30 | . | TGTGCCTGGAGTCTAACCGGGACAGGCAGCTCCTACAATGAGCAGTTCTTC | CAWSLTGTGSSYNEQFF
TRBJ2-2 | 16 | TRBD1 | TRBV4-1 | . | TGCGCCAGCAGCCTCCGACAGGGGGGGAACACCGGGGAGCTGTTTTTT | CASSLRQGGNTGELFF
TRBJ1-4 | 14 | . | TRBV2 | . | TGTGCCAGCTCCTCCCCCGCAACTAATGAAAAACTGTTTTTT | CASSSPATNEKLFF
TRBJ2-3 | 14 | . | TRBV7-8 | few | TGTGCCAGCAGCGACAACCAGGGGAGAGATACGCAGTATTTT | CASSDNQGRDTQYF